This T cell receptor beta chain was recorded in a study of CD8 T cells in ankylosing spondylitis. Overall study results and limits: A TCR beta motif made of fewer than ten highly homologous variants seemed typical of ankylosing spondylitis blood. Peripheral blood samples showed relatively rare disease-linked clones, and these clones were CD8+. Some motif variants had been reported before (in reactive arthritis synovial fluid and blood).

The CDR3 has 11 amino acids. Germline loops: CDR1 SNHLY, CDR2 FYNNEI. V lost 5 bases and J lost 7, with 6 bases in between. This clonotype has a count of ten or more. The antigen is not known. TCRdb redid the calling of the 5' RACE reads with MiXCR, one entry per CDR3 protein. The repertoire includes about 250,000 distinct CDR3 sequences, approximately 8.4% of them detected once, and approximately 4.8% sits in the top ten. The sequence derives from a female donor with ankylosing spondylitis or in good health (not recorded which). This sequence joins TRBV2 and TRBJ2-1; D gene uncertain. The sequencing input was blood, either unsorted or a sorted T cell fraction (not recorded which). The CDR3 loop is CASSPGNEQFF. CDR3 in DNA: TGTGCCAGCAGTCCTGGAAATGAGCAGTTCTTC.